This T cell receptor beta chain was observed in a study of spatial heterogeneity in lung cancer. Study-wide context: A total of under 80 untreated early-stage non-small cell lung cancer patients served as donors. PBMC samples from follow-up, when available, were sequenced at a median of about 2 years post-resection.

TCRdb ran MiXCR on the 5' RACE reads and lists one entry per CDR3 protein. The sample carries around 44,000 distinct CDR3 sequences, 8% to 11% recorded once. The CDR3 has 16 residues. The J segment lost 2 bases and the V segment lost 4 bases, leaving 8 bases of the junction unmatched. In germline, CDR1 is LNHDA, CDR2 SQIVND (reference sequence). Study results and caveats: At tumor resection, ubiquitous expanded TCRs were detected in blood more often than later.

Regarding time point: blood at routine non-recurrence follow-up after resection. No cell sorting; template was whole RNA from tumor, lung tissue or PBMC. This clonotype was detected a few times. Its target is unknown. The chain uses TRBV19 and TRBJ1-5; 7 bases fit TRBD1. The material was PBMCs, obtained at follow-up. This TCR came from a female donor with early-stage non-small cell lung cancer. The CDR3 DNA sequence: TGTGCCAGTAGTACCCAGACAGGGTTGGGCAATCAGCCCCAGCATTTT. Its translation is CASSTQTGLGNQPQHF.